This T cell receptor (beta chain) stems from a study of T cells in localized non-small cell lung cancer. Sequencing was performed with immunoSEQ multiplex PCR; in TCRdb, only in-frame clones are kept and a portion is missing. The data show 45,000 to 50,000 clones, roughly nine tenths seen once. This clone was recorded once. Antigen unknown. Study-level results: Uninvolved adjacent lung showed peak T cell clonality, exceeding tumor. Of the top 100 tumor clones, median around 60 were in adjacent lung, 25 to 30 among its top 100.

The germline gives CDR1 MNHEY, CDR2 SMNVEV (reference sequence). The CDR3 has 14 amino acids. The V gene lost 3 bases and the J gene lost 0 bases, with 8 bases spanning the gap. The gene calls are TRBV27 and TRBJ1-1; D is perhaps TRBD1 (5 bases). The sequences come from PBMCs, collected before any cancer treatment. The clonotype was recovered from a man between 35 and 75 years old with stage II lung adenocarcinoma. CDR3 DNA sequence: TGTGCCAGCAGTTTTAACAGGTTGAACACTGAAGCTTTCTTT. Translated: CASSFNRLNTEAFF.